The rows below give T cell receptor beta chains drawn from one sample of a study of post-analysis software for immune sequencing data. TCRdb independently ran MiXCR on the PCR reads; one entry per CDR3 protein. This sample yields roughly 800,000 distinct CDR3 sequences, of which under 70% are seen a single time; under 6% belongs to the top ten. Sequences were obtained from blood. The receptor set was obtained from a girl aged 5-17 years with multiple sclerosis. CDR3s include the opening cysteine and the closing phenylalanine or tryptophan. A D gene is named only where the DNA matches it firmly. Rows give clone size only sometimes, using once, few, many, or a class for an expanded clone.

11	few	TRBV2	-	TRBJ2-6	CARQGANVLTF	TGTGCCCGCCAGGGGGCCAACGTCCTGACTTTC
18	-	TRBV7-6	TRBD2	TRBJ2-2	CASSFGTSGSTNTGELFF	TGTGCCAGCAGCTTCGGGACTAGCGGGTCAACGAACACCGGGGAGCTGTTTTTT
16	-	TRBV20-1	-	TRBJ2-7	CSARKPQRKSSYEQYF	TGCAGTGCCAGAAAGCCTCAGAGAAAGAGCTCCTACGAGCAGTACTTC
18	-	TRBV20-1	TRBD2	TRBJ2-4	CSARDLQRPHSGSNIQYF	TGCAGTGCTAGAGATCTCCAAAGGCCTCATAGCGGGAGTAACATTCAGTACTTC
13	-	TRBV5-1	-	TRBJ2-7	CASSLATVAEQYF	TGCGCCAGCAGCTTGGCTACAGTTGCCGAGCAGTACTTC
14	-	TRBV6-2/TRBV6-3	-	TRBJ2-5	CASRQHQGFGTQYF	TGTGCCAGCAGACAACACCAAGGGTTCGGGACCCAGTACTTC
15	-	TRBV6-6	-	TRBJ2-7	CASSWATRRSLEQYF	TGTGCCAGCAGTTGGGCGACTAGAAGGTCTCTCGAGCAGTACTTC
12	-	TRBV11-2	-	TRBJ2-7	CASSTLDYEQYF	TGTGCCAGCAGTACCCTAGACTACGAGCAGTACTTC
15	few	TRBV29-1	TRBD2	TRBJ2-1	CSVASSGSTYNEQFF	TGCAGCGTCGCTTCTAGCGGGAGCACCTACAATGAGCAGTTCTTC
15	-	TRBV7-3	TRBD1	TRBJ2-1	CASSFTGGADDEQFF	TGTGCCAGCAGCTTTACAGGGGGCGCCGACGACGAGCAGTTCTTC
14	-	TRBV9	-	TRBJ2-1	CASSVGSTENEQFF	TGTGCCAGCAGCGTAGGATCCACTGAAAATGAGCAGTTCTTC
13	-	TRBV29-1	-	TRBJ1-2	CSVASGEDYGYTF	TGCAGCGTTGCGTCAGGGGAGGACTATGGCTACACCTTC
15	few	TRBV20-1	TRBD1	TRBJ2-1	CSASRKGQGNGGQFF	TGCAGTGCTTCCCGAAAGGGACAGGGGAACGGGGGGCAGTTCTTC
17	-	TRBV29-1	TRBD2	TRBJ2-3	CSVSLAGRPTSTDTQYF	TGCAGCGTTTCACTAGCGGGAAGACCGACTAGCACAGATACGCAGTATTTT
13	-	TRBV20-1	-	TRBJ2-7	CSARLAGAGEQYF	TGCAGTGCTAGACTAGCAGGGGCTGGCGAGCAGTACTTC
17	-	TRBV20-1	TRBD2	TRBJ2-3	CSASEVLTSGRTDTQYF	TGCAGTGCTAGCGAAGTTTTAACTAGCGGACGAACAGATACGCAGTATTTT
13	few	TRBV14	-	TRBJ2-5	CASSQPRFLEQYF	TGTGCCAGCAGCCAACCCAGGTTTTTAGAGCAGTACTTC
12	-	TRBV12-5	-	TRBJ2-7	CASNAESYEQYF	TGTGCTAGTAACGCTGAATCCTACGAGCAGTACTTC
14	once	TRBV29-1	TRBD1	TRBJ1-5	CSAGTGGSNQPQHF	TGCAGCGCGGGGACAGGAGGGAGTAATCAGCCCCAGCATTTT
14	-	TRBV7-9	-	TRBJ2-7	CASSSGGASYEQYF	TGTGCCAGCAGCTCTGGGGGAGCCTCCTACGAGCAGTACTTC
15	-	TRBV7-9	-	TRBJ2-3	CASSPGARSTDTQYF	TGTGCCAGCAGCCCCGGGGCTAGAAGCACAGATACGCAGTATTTT
13	-	TRBV3-1	-	TRBJ1-2	CATALTANYGYTF	TGTGCCACCGCCCTCACGGCTAACTATGGCTACACCTTC
16	-	TRBV5-1	-	TRBJ2-5	CASSALQGHRQETQYF	TGCGCCAGCAGCGCCCTACAGGGACACCGCCAAGAGACCCAGTACTTC
14	once	TRBV7-9	-	TRBJ2-7	CASSLAQGFDEQYF	TGTGCCAGCAGCTTAGCCCAGGGCTTCGACGAGCAGTACTTC
15	-	TRBV6-6	-	TRBJ2-1	CASSYAVGSYNEQFF	TGTGCCAGCAGTTACGCAGTGGGCTCCTACAATGAGCAGTTCTTC
17	-	TRBV6-1	-	TRBJ2-7	CASSPDTGWRSSYEQYF	TGTGCCAGCAGCCCTGACACAGGGTGGCGGTCCTCCTACGAGCAGTACTTC
15	few	TRBV7-6	-	TRBJ2-1	CASSLAWGSYNEQFF	TGTGCCAGCAGCTTAGCGTGGGGGTCCTACAATGAGCAGTTCTTC
13	few	TRBV12-3/TRBV12-4	TRBD2	TRBJ2-7	CASRRGLGYEQYF	TGTGCCAGCCGGCGAGGACTAGGGTACGAGCAGTACTTC
14	-	TRBV29-1	TRBD1	TRBJ2-5	CSVARTGGEKTQYF	TGCAGCGTTGCCCGGACAGGGGGCGAGAAGACCCAGTACTTC
16	-	TRBV12-3/TRBV12-4	-	TRBJ1-2	CASSLSLNSRPYGYTF	TGTGCCAGCAGTCTATCCTTAAACTCCCGGCCCTATGGCTACACCTTC
13	once	TRBV3-1	-	TRBJ2-3	CASSQVFGHTQYF	TGTGCCAGCAGCCAAGTATTCGGTCATACGCAGTATTTT
15	-	TRBV7-9	-	TRBJ1-4	CASSPGLATNEKLFF	TGTGCCAGCAGCCCGGGGCTTGCAACTAATGAAAAACTGTTTTTT
13	-	TRBV5-1	-	TRBJ1-4	CTSSLSTNEKLFF	TGCACCAGCAGCTTATCAACTAATGAAAAACTGTTTTTT
14	few	TRBV5-1	-	TRBJ2-7	CASSYGRQRYEQYF	TGCGCCAGCAGCTATGGACGGCAGCGCTACGAGCAGTACTTC
17	-	TRBV12-3/TRBV12-4	-	TRBJ2-1	CASSGRGRGSSYNEQFF	TGTGCCAGCAGCGGCCGGGGACGGGGGAGCTCCTACAATGAGCAGTTCTTC
13	-	TRBV20-1	-	TRBJ2-3	CSAKSLEKDTQYF	TGCAGTGCTAAATCGCTCGAGAAAGATACGCAGTATTTT
14	-	TRBV29-1	-	TRBJ2-7	CSVERDSPTYEQYF	TGCAGCGTTGAGCGGGACTCCCCTACCTACGAGCAGTACTTC
11	-	TRBV20-1	-	TRBJ2-7	CSANDWDEQYF	TGCAGTGCTAACGACTGGGACGAGCAGTACTTC
14	once	TRBV5-1	-	TRBJ1-2	CASSLPQPGYGYTF	TGCGCCAGCAGCTTGCCGCAGCCTGGGTATGGCTACACCTTC
15	-	TRBV12-5	-	TRBJ1-2	CASGSVGSDHYGYTF	TGTGCTAGTGGTTCGGTAGGATCAGACCACTATGGCTACACCTTC
16	few	TRBV20-1	TRBD2	TRBJ2-3	CSASPTAGGSTDTQYF	TGCAGTGCTAGTCCCACCGCGGGGGGGAGCACAGATACGCAGTATTTT
13	-	TRBV5-1	-	TRBJ2-5	CASSLFGTETQYF	TGCGCCAGCAGCCTCTTCGGGACAGAGACCCAGTACTTC
17	-	TRBV4-1	-	TRBJ2-5	CASSQGAGTAHPETQYF	TGCGCCAGCAGCCAAGGGGCGGGCACCGCGCACCCAGAGACCCAGTACTTC
14	few	TRBV3-1	-	TRBJ2-1	CASSQGRRWDEQFF	TGTGCCAGCAGCCAAGGCAGGCGGTGGGATGAGCAGTTCTTC
16	few	TRBV14	-	TRBJ2-1	CASSPPGLLPFNEQFF	TGTGCCAGCAGCCCACCTGGACTACTACCTTTCAATGAGCAGTTCTTC
13	few	TRBV12-3/TRBV12-4	-	TRBJ1-6	CASSLNHNSPLHF	TGTGCCAGCAGTTTAAACCATAATTCACCCCTCCACTTT
17	-	TRBV4-1	-	TRBJ2-5	CAGSQDPKGSKGETQYF	TGCGCCGGCAGCCAAGATCCTAAGGGATCCAAGGGGGAGACCCAGTACTTC
15	-	TRBV20-1	TRBD2	TRBJ2-5	CSASRASGGGETQYF	TGCAGTGCTAGTCGCGCTAGCGGGGGTGGAGAGACCCAGTACTTC
14	few	TRBV7-6	TRBD1	TRBJ2-7	CASSLVGTGSEQYF	TGTGCCAGCAGCTTAGTGGGGACAGGGAGCGAGCAGTACTTC
16	-	TRBV20-1	-	TRBJ2-7	CSASARGGFADYEQYF	TGCAGTGCTAGTGCCAGGGGAGGGTTTGCTGACTACGAGCAGTACTTC
14	-	TRBV20-1	TRBD1	TRBJ1-2	CSAGIQGTYGGYTF	TGCAGTGCTGGAATACAGGGGACTTATGGTGGCTACACCTTC
15	-	TRBV15	-	TRBJ2-5	CATSRDFGSQETQYF	TGTGCCACCAGCAGAGATTTTGGCAGCCAAGAGACCCAGTACTTC